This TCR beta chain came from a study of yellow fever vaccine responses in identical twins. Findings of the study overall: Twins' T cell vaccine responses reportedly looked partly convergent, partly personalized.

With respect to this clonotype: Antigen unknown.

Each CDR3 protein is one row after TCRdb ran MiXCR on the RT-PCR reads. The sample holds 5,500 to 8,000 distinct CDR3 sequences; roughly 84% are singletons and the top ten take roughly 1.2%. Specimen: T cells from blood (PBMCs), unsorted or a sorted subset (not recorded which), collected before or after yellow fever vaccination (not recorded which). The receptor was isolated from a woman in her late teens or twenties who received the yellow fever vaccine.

The CDR3 nucleotides read TGCGCCAGCAGTGGAAGGGGATCGCGGGAAGGTTCCTACGAGCAGTACTTC. Translated: CASSGRGSREGSYEQYF. The V gene is TRBV10-1, the J gene TRBJ2-7, with D maybe TRBD2 (6 bases). The CDR3 is 17 amino acids. The germline V and J ends were trimmed by 4 bases and 1 base, with 20 bases remaining between them. CDR1 is WNHNN, CDR2 SYGVQD, per germline (reference sequence).